This is a list of T cell receptor beta chains from one sample in a study of cytomegalovirus exposure and HLA in healthy donors. Clones were sequenced by immunoSEQ multiplex PCR, and TCRdb holds only the in-frame ones, with some missing. Among around 140,000 clones listed, around 78% were seen once. The source material was PBMCs. These receptors originate from a female donor in good health and CMV-seropositive. The CDR3 runs from the conserved cysteine through the conserved F or W. The D gene is left open where the match is weak. The size entry is marked missing in some rows and otherwise reads once, few, many or a size class.

>-|TRBV28|TRBJ2-2|-
CASSLLRNTGELFF
TGTGCCAGCAGTCTTCTGAGGAACACCGGGGAGCTGTTTTTT
>-|TRBV30|TRBJ2-7|once
CAWTRPAVTYEQYF
TGTGCCTGGACTAGACCAGCGGTTACCTACGAGCAGTACTTC
>-|TRBV7-6|TRBJ2-3|once
CASSLISGILDTQYF
TGTGCCAGCAGCTTAATTTCAGGGATTCTCGATACGCAGTATTTT
>TRBD2|TRBV7-6|TRBJ2-1|-
CASSSLTSGSYNEQFF
TGTGCCAGCAGCTCCCTGACTAGCGGGAGCTACAATGAGCAGTTCTTC
>TRBD2|TRBV30|TRBJ2-1|-
CAWSVGASGPYNEQFF
TGTGCCTGGAGTGTAGGGGCTAGCGGTCCATACAATGAGCAGTTCTTC
>TRBD1|TRBV4-1|TRBJ1-1|-
CASSPGTGEAFF
TGCGCCAGCAGCCCCGGGACAGGGGAAGCTTTCTTT
>-|TRBV5-1|TRBJ2-2|-
CASSLTGSTGELFF
TGCGCCAGCAGCTTGACAGGGTCCACCGGGGAGCTGTTTTTT
>TRBD1|TRBV7-2|TRBJ2-1|once
CASSLYGTGPYNEQFF
TGTGCCAGCAGCCTATACGGGACAGGACCCTACAATGAGCAGTTCTTC
>-|TRBV7-9|TRBJ2-2|-
CAGQGGRAGGELFF
TGTGCCGGGCAGGGCGGCAGGGCCGGCGGGGAGCTGTTTTTT
>-|TRBV11-2|TRBJ2-7|-
CASSLDPSYEQYF
TGTGCCAGCAGCTTAGATCCCAGCTACGAGCAGTACTTC
>-|TRBV19|TRBJ2-5|few
CASSFREKTQYF
TGTGCCAGTAGTTTCAGGGAAAAGACCCAGTACTTC
>-|TRBV7-9|TRBJ1-3|-
CASSPRGASRNTIYF
TGTGCCAGCAGCCCCCGGGGGGCTTCTAGAAACACCATATATTTT
>-|TRBV7-3|TRBJ2-1|-
CASSLTYRDFMNEQFF
TGTGCCAGCAGCTTAACGTATCGGGACTTCATGAATGAGCAGTTCTTC
>-|TRBV30|TRBJ1-6|-
CAWKKGGNSPLHF
TGTGCCTGGAAGAAAGGCGGTAATTCACCCCTCCACTTT
>-|TRBV7-3|TRBJ2-3|-
CASSLGSVDTQYF
TGTGCCAGCAGCTTAGGTAGCGTAGATACGCAGTATTTT
>-|TRBV6-5|TRBJ2-7|-
CASSYTLGEGFYEQYF
TGTGCCAGCAGTTACACACTCGGAGAGGGTTTCTACGAGCAGTACTTC
>TRBD1|TRBV7-2|TRBJ1-1|once
CASSFEWTGGNTEAFF
TGTGCCAGCAGCTTTGAATGGACAGGGGGGAACACTGAAGCTTTCTTT
>TRBD1|TRBV19|TRBJ1-1|-
CASRRGGGEAFF
TGTGCCAGTAGAAGAGGGGGCGGTGAAGCTTTCTTT
>TRBD2|TRBV27|TRBJ2-2|few
CASRDLLAGVTGELFF
TGTGCCAGCAGGGATTTACTAGCGGGTGTCACCGGGGAGCTGTTTTTT
>-|TRBV5-1|TRBJ1-4|-
CASSSGGATNEKLFF
TGCGCCAGCAGCTCCGGGGGAGCAACTAATGAAAAACTGTTTTTT
>TRBD2|TRBV7-3|TRBJ2-1|-
CASSLTGGLYNEQFF
TGTGCCAGCAGCTTAACGGGAGGGCTGTACAATGAGCAGTTCTTC
>-|TRBV11-2|TRBJ2-2|-
CASSSLRAGELFF
TGTGCCAGCAGCAGTTTGAGGGCCGGGGAGCTGTTTTTT
>TRBD2|TRBV4-1|TRBJ2-5|-
CASSQRREGRAGQETQYF
TGCGCCAGCAGCCAAAGGCGTGAAGGGAGGGCAGGGCAAGAGACCCAGTACTTC
>-|TRBV7-6|TRBJ2-3|-
CASSLASTGQTDTQYF
TGTGCCAGCAGCTTAGCCTCTACAGGCCAAACAGATACGCAGTATTTT
>-|TRBV7-3|TRBJ2-2|-
CASSLARSTGELFF
TGTGCCAGCAGCTTAGCTAGATCCACCGGGGAGCTGTTTTTT
>TRBD1|TRBV5-1|TRBJ2-1|-
CASSLEVGPAGRGQEEQFF
TGCGCCAGCAGCTTGGAAGTGGGACCGGCTGGCAGGGGGCAGGAGGAGCAGTTCTTC